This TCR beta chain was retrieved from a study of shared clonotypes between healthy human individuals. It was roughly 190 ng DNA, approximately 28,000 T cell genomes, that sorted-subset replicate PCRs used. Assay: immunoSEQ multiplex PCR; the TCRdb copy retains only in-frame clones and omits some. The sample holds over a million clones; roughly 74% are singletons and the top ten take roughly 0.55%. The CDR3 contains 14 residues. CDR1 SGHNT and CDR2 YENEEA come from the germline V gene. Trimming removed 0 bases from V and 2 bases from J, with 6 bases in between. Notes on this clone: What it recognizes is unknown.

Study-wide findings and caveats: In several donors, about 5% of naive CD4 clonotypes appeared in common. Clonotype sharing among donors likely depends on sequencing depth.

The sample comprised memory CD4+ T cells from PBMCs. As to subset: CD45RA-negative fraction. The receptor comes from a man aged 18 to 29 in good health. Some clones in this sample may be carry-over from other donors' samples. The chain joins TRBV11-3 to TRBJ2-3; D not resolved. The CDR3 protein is CASSLDEFTDTQYF. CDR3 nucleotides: TGTGCCAGCAGCTTAGACGAATTCACAGATACGCAGTATTTT.